This TCR beta chain was identified during a study of T cell changes during pregnancy in multiple sclerosis. Trimming pared 3 bases from V and 0 bases from J, leaving 14 bases between. Germline CDR1 and CDR2: GTSNPN and SVGIG (reference sequence). The CDR3 contains 15 residues. Assay: immunoSEQ multiplex PCR; the TCRdb copy retains only in-frame clones and omits some. Here the sample spans 56,000 or so clones, approximately 86% being singletons. The starting material was CD4+ T cells from peripheral blood mononuclear cells, obtained in the third trimester of pregnancy. The sequence derives from a female donor with multiple sclerosis, enrolled in a pregnancy study. This chain joins TRBV30 and TRBJ1-1, with a weak D call TRBD1 (6 bases). The CDR3 nucleotides are TGTGCCTGGAGACCGGGGGGCAGGTTGAACACTGAAGCTTTCTTT. Its translation: CAWRPGGRLNTEAFF.